This T cell receptor (beta chain) was retrieved from a study of T cells after posttransplantation cyclophosphamide. Method: immunoSEQ multiplex PCR; TCRdb's copy keeps in-frame clones and lacks some. This sample comprises 44,000 or so clones, none seen once only. The V end lost 8 bases, the J end lost 0 bases, and 10 bases lay between the germline ends. CDR1 SGHTA and CDR2 FQGTGA come from the germline V gene. The CDR3 extends over 14 amino acids. Study-wide results and caveats: Later blood repertoires were often dominated by clones from the donor CD8+ memory compartment. Tissue-infiltrating T cells from skin or gut overlapped little with blood T cells.

This clone was detected ten times or more. Antigen specificity is unknown. The receptor was derived from a man in his forties in good health, CMV-negative, and a related stem cell transplant donor. The sequenced sample consisted of PBMCs. The V and J genes are TRBV7-3 and TRBJ2-2; D is possibly TRBD1 (5 bases). DNA for the CDR3: TGTGCCAGCCGGCAGGGCCCGAACACCGGGGAGCTGTTTTTT. As protein: CASRQGPNTGELFF. Together with reference TRBV7-3 and TRBJ2-2, the CDR3 gives the full variable domain: GAGVSQTPSNKVTEKGKYVELRCDPISGHTALYWYRQSLGQGPEFLIYFQGTGAADDSGLPNDRFFAVRPEGSVSTLKIQRTERGDSAVYLCASRQGPNTGELFFGEGSRLTVL.